These 18 T cell receptor beta chains originate from one sample sequenced in a study of molecular identifiers for immune sequencing clone quantification. TCRdb independently ran MiXCR on the PCR reads; one entry per CDR3 protein. The table shows approximately 680,000 distinct CDR3 sequences, with 25% occurring only once. The source material was naive CD8+ T cells from blood, with Jurkat cell RNA spiked in. As for subset: FACS-sorted CD8+CD4-CCR7+CD45RA+ naive T cells. The source of these receptors is a human donor in good health. Some libraries in this study had Jurkat cell RNA spiked in.

Note on this clonotype: Since the CDR3 does not end with the conserved phenylalanine or tryptophan, this likely comes from a read error. V gene TRBV11-2 combines with J gene TRBJ2-3, with D possibly called TRBD1 or TRBD2 (5 bases each). The CDR3 runs 17 residues. CDR1 is SGHAT and CDR2 is FQNNGV in the germline V gene. Trimming removed 4 bases from V and 2 bases from J, with 19 bases in between. CDR3 residues: CASSSIWDHLFTDTQYS. The CDR3, as DNA: TGTGCCAGCAGCTCTATCTGGGACCACCTATTCACAGATACGCAGTATTCT.

A note on this clonotype: A read error is possible here, since a much larger clone lies one base away. The chain recombines TRBV5-1 with TRBJ1-1; no definite D call. The CDR3 is made up of 14 amino acids. The germline CDR1 and CDR2 sequences are SGHRS and YFSETQ. The CDR3 is CASRFRLMNTEAFF. As DNA, the CDR3 is TGCGCCAGCCGCTTTAGACTTATGAACACTGAAGCTTTCTTT.

Concerning this clonotype: Possible read error: a much larger clone is one base away. This chain joins TRBV30 and TRBJ2-7; TRBD1 matches 9 bases. The germline gives CDR1 GTSNPN, CDR2 SVGIG (reference sequence). The CDR3 has 15 residues. The CDR3 DNA reads as TGTGCCTGGAGTGTAGGGGACAGGGTCACCTACGAGCTGTACTTC. As protein: CAWSVGDRVTYELYF.

There are a few counts of this clonotype. The chain recombines TRBV4-2 with TRBJ2-7, with TRBD1 matching over 11 bases. The germline V gene encodes CDR1 LGHNA and CDR2 YNFKEQ. The CDR3 covers 17 residues. The trim removed 3 bases at V and 2 bases at J, leaving 9 bases unmatched. The DNA of the CDR3 is TGTGCCAGCAGCCACGCGGGACAGGGGGACGGGACCTACGAGCAGTACTTC. Translating it yields CASSHAGQGDGTYEQYF.

This clonotype was picked up a small number of times. The rearrangement joins TRBV7-6 to TRBJ2-2; D remains ambiguous. Trimming shortened V by 5 bases and J by 2 bases, and 9 bases separated the two germline ends. Germline V lookup: CDR1 SGHVS, CDR2 FNYEAQ. This CDR3 has 14 residues. Written as DNA, the CDR3 is TGTGCCAGCAGCCAGCCCGACAACACCGGGGAGCTGTTTTTT. As protein: CASSQPDNTGELFF.

The chain recombines TRBV10-2 with TRBJ1-3; no clear D. Germline lookup yields CDR1 WSHSY and CDR2 SAAADI. The CDR3 consists of 14 residues. V was cut by 6 bases and J by 2 bases, with 11 bases left in between. CDR3 in amino acids: CASRGSGPGNTIYF. DNA of the CDR3: TGCGCCAGCAGAGGGTCCGGTCCTGGAAACACCATATATTTT.

V and J are TRBV7-9 and TRBJ2-7, with D unresolved. V gave up 5 bases and J gave up 0 bases, with 14 bases separating them. CDR3 length: 15 amino acids. Per germline, CDR1 SEHNR and CDR2 FQNEAQ (reference sequence). The CDR3 nucleotides read TGTGCCAGCAGCACCAGTCACAGAATCTCCTACGAGCAGTACTTC. Encoded protein: CASSTSHRISYEQYF.

In this sample, this clonotype turned up a few times. The chain carries TRBV9 and TRBJ2-7, with D perhaps matching TRBD2 (6 bases). Trimming removed 3 bases from V and 2 bases from J, with 12 bases in between. Germline values: CDR1 SGDLS, CDR2 YYNGEE. The CDR3 totals 14 residues. CDR3 loop: CASSAGSGAYEQYF. In nucleotides, the CDR3 is TGTGCCAGCAGCGCGGGTAGCGGAGCCTACGAGCAGTACTTC.

This clonotype has only a few counts. CDR3 loop: CASSIVPGPGANVLTF. The CDR3, as DNA: TGTGCCAGTAGTATAGTTCCGGGCCCTGGGGCCAACGTCCTGACTTTC. The chain uses TRBV19 and TRBJ2-6; D is unresolved. Germline lookup yields CDR1 LNHDA and CDR2 SQIVND (reference sequence). The V end lost 1 base, the J end lost 2 bases, and 9 bases lay between the germline ends. The CDR3 loop spans 16 amino acids.

This clonotype was seen repeatedly, ten times or more. V and J are TRBV12-3 or TRBV12-4 and TRBJ2-7; the match to TRBD2 covers 7 bases. J was trimmed by 2 bases and V by 5 bases; bases with no gene match: 6. The CDR3 has 14 amino acids. CDR3 protein: CASSPTAGAYEQYF. CDR3 DNA sequence: TGTGCCAGCAGTCCAACGGCGGGGGCCTACGAGCAGTACTTC.

The sample holds many counts of this clonotype. The CDR3 reads CASSLRPANTEAFF. The CDR3 DNA reads as TGCGCCAGCAGCTTGAGGCCGGCGAACACTGAAGCTTTCTTT. The chain recombines TRBV5-1 with TRBJ1-1, with D hard to call. V lost 1 base and J 1 base, leaving 8 bases between the germline ends. Germline V gene sequence: CDR1 SGHRS, CDR2 YFSETQ. The CDR3 runs 14 residues.

This clonotype was seen only a few times. The CDR3 reads CASSIAGGITGELFF. The CDR3 DNA reads TGTGCCAGTAGTATAGCTGGGGGCATCACCGGGGAGCTGTTTTTT. The chain employs TRBV19 and TRBJ2-2; perhaps TRBD1 as D (6 bases). Trimming shortened V by 1 base and J by 4 bases, and 10 bases separated the two germline ends. The CDR3 totals 15 residues. The V gene's germline CDR1 is LNHDA and CDR2 SQIVND (reference sequence).

This clonotype has a handful of counts. This chain joins TRBV3-2 and TRBJ2-2; no DNA check was done on the table's D call, TRBD1. TRBV3-2 has pseudogene status. CDR3 size: 17 residues. The CDR3 spells CASSQPYPPGQSGELFF. The CDR3 DNA reads as TGTGCCAGCAGCCAACCCTACCCCCCGGGACAGAGCGGGGAGCTGTTTTTT.

V gene TRBV4-2 combines with J gene TRBJ1-5, with 7 bases identical to TRBD1. Trimming at V came to 0 bases and at J to 6 bases, leaving 8 bases not matched to a gene. The CDR3 spans 16 residues. The germline gives CDR1 LGHNA, CDR2 YNFKEQ. DNA of the CDR3: TGTGCCAGCAGCCAAGATGAGAGACAGGGAGGTCAGCCCCAGCATTTT. Translating gives CASSQDERQGGQPQHF.

This clonotype has only a few counts. V usage is TRBV4-1 and J usage is TRBJ1-1; tentative D call: TRBD1 (5 bases). The CDR3 totals 14 residues. Germline loops: CDR1 MGHRA, CDR2 YSYEKL. Trimming shortened V by 1 base and J by 6 bases, and 12 bases separated the two germline ends. The CDR3 DNA reads as TGCGCCAGCAGCCAAGTCGCCGAGGGACCTGAAGCTTTCTTT. It is translated as CASSQVAEGPEAFF.

The chain employs TRBV27 and TRBJ2-2; the D gene is possibly TRBD1 (5 bases). This CDR3 spans 13 amino acids. The germline V gene has CDR1 MNHEY and CDR2 SMNVEV (reference sequence). Between the trimmed V and J ends, which lost 3 bases and 6 bases, there was a span of 8 bases. CDR3 loop: CASSLLGAGELFF. CDR3 bases: TGTGCCAGCAGTTTGTTAGGGGCCGGGGAGCTGTTTTTT.

The chain combines TRBV20-1 with TRBJ2-7; no definite D call. The CDR3 length is 13 residues. Trimming left V 6 bases short and J 6 bases short, with 18 bases between. Germline assignment: CDR1 DFQATT and CDR2 SNEGSKA (reference sequence). In nucleotides, the CDR3 is TGCAGTGCAACGCTGCTGGTAACCTGCGAGCAGTACTTC. Its protein is CSATLLVTCEQYF.

This clonotype was detected many times. The rearrangement uses TRBV12-3 or TRBV12-4 and TRBJ1-1, with TRBD1 matching 8 bases. This CDR3 contains 19 residues. J lost 0 bases, V lost 6 bases, and 18 bases had no gene match. The DNA for the CDR3 is TGTGCCAGCAGACTCCAGGGGGCGGAATTATTTAACATGAACACTGAAGCTTTCTTT. This codes for CASRLQGAELFNMNTEAFF.